Below, 18 T cell receptor beta chains from the same sample are listed, as sequenced in a study of blood T cell repertoires in COVID-19. TCRdb keeps only in-frame clones here, not all; method: immunoSEQ multiplex PCR. The sample has 130,000 to 150,000 clones; roughly 84% are singletons. Sequenced: PBMCs or T cells enriched from blood (not recorded which). The receptors come from a man aged 35 to 55 with acute COVID-19.

This chain uses TRBV11-2 with TRBJ2-7, with a possible D match to TRBD1 (5 bases). The CDR3 extends over 13 amino acids. The V end lost 1 base, the J end lost 9 bases, and 13 bases lay between the germline ends. Germline V gene sequence: CDR1 SGHAT, CDR2 FQNNGV. CDR3: CASSLGGVRGQYF. Here the CDR3 DNA reads TGTGCCAGCAGCTTAGGTGGGGTAAGGGGGCAGTACTTC.

The chain carries TRBV28 and TRBJ2-4, with 9 positions matching TRBD2. The CDR3 contains 18 residues. Germline CDR1 and CDR2: MDHEN and SYDVKM. V trimming: 6 bases; J trimming: 0 bases; junction bases outside the gene matches: 12. The CDR3 nucleotides read TGTGCCAGCAGGGATAGCGGGGGTTTGGGTTTAGCCAAAAACATTCAGTACTTC. Protein product: CASRDSGGLGLAKNIQYF.

The V and J genes are TRBV7-2 and TRBJ2-1; 9 nucleotides match TRBD2. V shed 2 bases, J shed 6 bases, and the junction held 5 bases outside the gene matches. The CDR3 is 15 amino acids. Germline values: CDR1 SGHTA, CDR2 FQGNSA. CDR3 sequence (DNA): TGTGCCAGCAGCTTACGCGGGAGGGCCTTCAATGAGCAGTTCTTC. Translating gives CASSLRGRAFNEQFF.

The gene calls are TRBV5-4 and TRBJ2-1; maybe TRBD1 (5 bases). The CDR3 is 16 amino acids. The germline V and J ends were trimmed by 3 bases and 7 bases, with 20 bases remaining between them. CDR1 SGHNT and CDR2 YYREEE come from the germline V gene (reference sequence). The DNA of the CDR3 is TGTGCCAGCAGCTCCACAGGCCAGGGCGGTCGGAATGAGCAGTTCTTC. Its translation: CASSSTGQGGRNEQFF.

The rearrangement uses TRBV2 and TRBJ1-6; no firm D call. With 4 bases removed from V and 8 bases from J, the gap between germline ends came to 24 bases. Germline lookup yields CDR1 SNHLY and CDR2 FYNNEI. This CDR3 has 18 amino acids. Here the CDR3 DNA reads TGTGCCAGCAGTGGGCTCGGAGGATGGTCTTTAAGAGATTCACCCCTCCACTTT. Translated, it gives CASSGLGGWSLRDSPLHF.

The V call is TRBV3-1 (or the pseudogene TRBV3-2), the J call TRBJ2-7; a possible D gene is TRBD2 (7 bases). The CDR3 extends over 15 amino acids. Germline-derived CDR1 and CDR2 are LGHDT and YNNKEL (reference sequence). V lost 4 bases to trimming and J lost 0 bases, with 13 bases between them. The CDR3 DNA is TGTGCCAGCAGCCGAGAGGGAGGGGGCTCCTACGAGCAGTACTTC. The encoded protein is CASSREGGGSYEQYF.

This clone was detected once. This sequence joins TRBV7-9 and TRBJ2-1; 9 bases are a match to TRBD1. Trimming at V came to 3 bases and at J to 3 bases, leaving 9 bases not matched to a gene. CDR3 size: 17 residues. Per the germline V gene, CDR1 is SEHNR and CDR2 is FQNEAQ (reference sequence). The CDR3 sequence is CASSLSAGQGYYNEQFF. CDR3 in DNA: TGTGCCAGCAGCTTGAGCGCGGGACAGGGATACTACAATGAGCAGTTCTTC. Together with reference TRBV7-9 and TRBJ2-1, the CDR3 gives the full variable domain: DTGVSQNPRHKITKRGQNVTFRCDPISEHNRLYWYRQTLGQGPEFLTYFQNEAQLEKSRLLSDRFSAERPKGSFSTLEIQRTEQGDSAMYLCASSLSAGQGYYNEQFFGPGTRLTVL.

The V and J genes are TRBV19 and TRBJ2-2, with 8 bases identical to TRBD1. CDR3 length: 18 residues. Unmatched junction bases numbered 8, after V lost 2 bases and J lost 0 bases. Germline V CDR1 and CDR2: LNHDA, SQIVND (reference sequence). The CDR3 reads CASSIHFLGQANTGELFF. CDR3 in DNA: TGTGCCAGTAGTATACATTTCCTGGGACAGGCGAACACCGGGGAGCTGTTTTTT. Complete variable domain (other parts from reference TRBV19 and TRBJ2-2): DGGITQSPKYLFRKEGQNVTLSCEQNLNHDAMYWYRQDPGQGLRLIYYSQIVNDFQKGDIAEGYSVSREKKESFPLTVTSAQKNPTAFYLCASSIHFLGQANTGELFFGEGSRLTVL.

The chain couples TRBV7-2 to TRBJ2-2; 7 bases match TRBD1. The CDR3 is 15 amino acids. After removal of 5 bases from V and 6 bases from J, the junction contained 9 bases not matched to a gene. Germline V gene lookup returns CDR1 SGHTA and CDR2 FQGNSA. CDR3 protein: CASSLGQVGSGELFF. Here the CDR3 DNA reads TGTGCCAGCAGCCTTGGACAGGTCGGGTCCGGGGAGCTGTTTTTT.

The rearrangement uses TRBV29-1 and TRBJ2-1, with D possibly TRBD2 on 5 matching bases. Germline V gives CDR1 SQVTM, CDR2 ANQGSEA. V was cut by 3 bases and J by 6 bases, with 6 bases left in between. The CDR3 length is 11 residues. The CDR3 coding sequence is TGCAGCGTTGATGGAGGCAATGAGCAGTTCTTC. It translates to CSVDGGNEQFF.

V is TRBV2 and J is TRBJ1-2; 9 nucleotides match TRBD1. CDR3 length: 14 amino acids. Germline values: CDR1 SNHLY, CDR2 FYNNEI. J gave up 4 bases and V 5 bases, and 5 bases lay outside the gene matches. The CDR3 reads CASSRDRASYGYTF. The CDR3 bases are TGTGCCAGCAGTCGGGACAGGGCGAGCTATGGCTACACCTTC.

The chain is built from TRBV5-1 and TRBJ2-1; 7 nucleotides line up with TRBD2. The germline V gene encodes CDR1 SGHRS and CDR2 YFSETQ. CDR3 length: 17 amino acids. The V and J ends lost 4 bases and 1 base, in that order; junction bases with no gene match: 11. CDR3 residues: CASSRGVSSASYNEQFF. As DNA, the CDR3 is TGCGCCAGCAGCCGGGGGGTCTCTAGCGCTTCCTACAATGAGCAGTTCTTC.

The chain is built from TRBV7-9 and TRBJ2-1, with D maybe TRBD1 (5 bases). Germline V gene lookup returns CDR1 SEHNR and CDR2 FQNEAQ (reference sequence). The CDR3 extends over 14 amino acids. The ends were cut back, 6 bases at V and 2 bases at J, with 11 bases in the middle. The CDR3 sequence: CASRGRRPYNEQFF. The CDR3 DNA follows: TGTGCCAGCAGGGGGCGGAGACCCTACAATGAGCAGTTCTTC.

The V call is TRBV19, the J call TRBJ2-2, with a possible D match to TRBD1 (6 bases). The V and J ends lost 7 bases and 0 bases respectively, with 18 bases between them. The CDR3 contains 17 residues. Germline CDR1 LNHDA, CDR2 SQIVND (reference sequence). CDR3 protein: CASTRGRTAANTGELFF. The CDR3 DNA reads TGTGCCAGTACCCGAGGTCGGACAGCCGCGAACACCGGGGAGCTGTTTTTT.

This clone was picked up a small number of times. The rearrangement joins TRBV5-1 to TRBJ1-2, with 9 bases identical to TRBD1. With V trimmed by 0 bases and J by 8 bases, 8 bases remained unmatched. The CDR3 length is 15 residues. Looked up from germline, CDR1 is SGHRS and CDR2 is YFSETQ. The CDR3 is CASSLATGGLEGYTF. CDR3 DNA sequence: TGCGCCAGCAGCTTGGCCACAGGGGGCCTCGAGGGCTACACCTTC.

The rearrangement uses TRBV30 and TRBJ1-1; no clear D gene. CDR1 is GTSNPN and CDR2 is SVGIG in the germline V gene (reference sequence). This CDR3 is built from 12 residues. V lost 2 bases to trimming and J lost 6 bases, with 10 bases between them. For the CDR3, the DNA is TGTGCCTGGAGTCCCAGTGTTTCTGAAGCTTTCTTT. It translates to CAWSPSVSEAFF.

The V call is TRBV2, the J call TRBJ1-5; 10 nucleotides match TRBD1. The CDR3 is 14 amino acids. Germline V gives CDR1 SNHLY, CDR2 FYNNEI. Trimming took 5 bases from V and 5 from J; bases not matched to a gene: 3. Here the CDR3 reads CASSTGQGYQPQHF. The CDR3 nucleotides are TGTGCCAGCAGTACGGGACAGGGGTATCAGCCCCAGCATTTT.

The genes are TRBV28 and TRBJ2-5, with TRBD2 identical over 8 bases. V was clipped by 7 bases and J by 4 bases; unmatched bases: 5. CDR1 and CDR2 from the germline V gene are MDHEN and SYDVKM. This CDR3 has 13 residues. CDR3 in amino acids: CASTAGGLETQYF. CDR3 nucleotide sequence: TGTGCCAGCACGGCGGGGGGCCTAGAGACCCAGTACTTC.